Here is one T cell receptor (beta chain) with its context. This entry is derived from a study of T cell responses to AZD1222 COVID-19 vaccine. V was trimmed by 6 bases and J by 1 base, leaving 9 bases between them. CDR1 and CDR2 (germline): KGHSH, LQKENI. This CDR3 is 13 amino acids long. TCRdb's copy holds only in-frame clones and misses some; the assay was immunoSEQ multiplex PCR. The data hold 140,000 to 150,000 clones, with 90% to 95% observed a single time. The TCR comes from an adult who had recovered from COVID-19. The gene calls are TRBV18 and TRBJ1-1; D uncertain. Specimen: peripheral blood, collected after recovery from COVID-19. The CDR3: CASSLDPNTEAFF. The CDR3 DNA follows: TGTGCCAGCTCGCTGGACCCGAACACTGAAGCTTTCTTT.